This entry describes one T cell receptor beta chain. Its target is unknown. This table comes from immunoSEQ multiplex PCR, and its TCRdb copy is limited to in-frame clones, with some not included. The table shows about 40,000 clones, with about two thirds occurring only once. The record originates from a study of vaccination effects on CD4 cells after COVID-19. Upon completion of around ten days in culture, CD4+ T cells were isolated. BNT162b2 vaccine or mRNA-1273 vaccine was given to participants in two doses. IL-2 medium took the place of half the medium on both days 3 and 7. The CDR3 length is 15 residues. The V and J ends lost 4 bases and 5 bases respectively, with 17 bases between them. Germline V gives CDR1 LGHDT, CDR2 YNNKEL (reference sequence).

The rearrangement joins TRBV3-1 (or the pseudogene TRBV3-2) to TRBJ1-1, with a possible D match to TRBD1 (5 bases). The sequence came from a human donor who received a COVID-19 vaccine. The source material was CD4+ T cells from PBMCs cultured without peptide, sampled after COVID-19 vaccination. The CDR3 DNA is TGTGCCAGCAGCCTCTTCAGGGTTAGGAGAACTGAAGCTTTCTTT. Its translation: CASSLFRVRRTEAFF.